These T cell receptor beta chains were read from a single sample in a study of blood T cell repertoires in COVID-19. Profiled with immunoSEQ multiplex PCR; TCRdb holds only in-frame clones, not every one. The data contain approximately 150,000 clones, over 75% of them singletons. The sequencing input was PBMCs or T cells enriched from blood (not recorded which). Every receptor here comes from a man in his forties who had recovered from COVID-19. CDR3s include the opening cysteine and the closing phenylalanine or tryptophan. The D gene is left open where the match is weak. Clone size appears in some rows only: once, few, many, or a class for an expanded clone.

>NA|NA|TRBV18|TRBJ1-5|13
TGTGCCAGCTCCTCGGCGGGAGATCAGCCCCAGCATTTT
CASSSAGDQPQHF
>NA|NA|TRBV6-1|TRBJ1-2|13
TGTGCCAGCAGTGAGACGGGAGCCTATGGCTACACCTTC
CASSETGAYGYTF
>NA|TRBD2|TRBV7-9|TRBJ2-5|15
TGTGCCAGCAGCGTATATACGGGACTAGCGGAGACCCAGTACTTC
CASSVYTGLAETQYF
>NA|TRBD1|TRBV7-9|TRBJ1-1|12
TGTGCCAGCAGCTTGGGACAGGGAACGGCTTTCTTT
CASSLGQGTAFF
>NA|TRBD1|TRBV10-3|TRBJ1-2|14
TGTGCCATCAGCCCGGGACAGGGGAAGTACGGCTACACCTTC
CAISPGQGKYGYTF
>once|NA|TRBV6-5|TRBJ1-2|15
TGTGCCAGCAGTTATGGCAGGAAGAATAACTATGGCTACACCTTC
CASSYGRKNNYGYTF
>NA|NA|TRBV5-1|TRBJ2-3|15
TGCGCCAGCAGCCTAGAGGAAAGATCTAGGGGTACGCAGTATTTT
CASSLEERSRGTQYF
>NA|NA|TRBV6-5|TRBJ2-5|14
TGTGCCAGCAGACCCGGTCGCCTGGTGGAGACCCAGTACTTC
CASRPGRLVETQYF
>NA|NA|TRBV9|TRBJ2-2|16
TGTGCCAGCAGCGTAAACCCCCGAAGGGGCACCGGGGAGCTGTTTTTT
CASSVNPRRGTGELFF
>NA|NA|TRBV19|TRBJ1-6|14
TGTGCCAGTAGTATACTGGGGGGAAATTCACCCCTCCACTTT
CASSILGGNSPLHF
>NA|NA|TRBV6-5|TRBJ2-7|16
TGTGCCAGCAGTTATTCCCCGGGGACGGAGGGGTCCGAGCAGTACTTC
CASSYSPGTEGSEQYF
>NA|TRBD1|TRBV30|TRBJ1-2|14
TGTGCCTGGAGCCTGGACAGGGGAGACTATGGCTACACCTTC
CAWSLDRGDYGYTF
>NA|TRBD1|TRBV18|TRBJ2-7|13
TGTGCCAGCTCACCCCAGGGGGCCGACGAGCAGTACTTC
CASSPQGADEQYF
>NA|NA|TRBV14|TRBJ2-1|13
TGTGCCAGCAGCCAAGGAAGCCGCGCGTCTCCGTTCTTC
CASSQGSRASPFF
>NA|TRBD2|TRBV18|TRBJ2-2|17
TGTGCCAGCTCACCTATCCCACTAGCGGGGGTCACCGGGGAGCTGTTTTTT
CASSPIPLAGVTGELFF
>NA|TRBD2|TRBV11-1|TRBJ2-3|16
TGTGCCAGCAGCTCCCGGACTAGCGGACGAACCAATACGCAGTATTTT
CASSSRTSGRTNTQYF
>once|TRBD1|TRBV4-2|TRBJ2-1|16
TGTGCCAGCAGCCAAGAGGGGACAGGGCAGTACAATGAGCAGTTCTTC
CASSQEGTGQYNEQFF
>NA|NA|TRBV3-1/TRBV3-2|TRBJ1-2|13
TGTGCCAGCAGCCCCGGAGGGTACGAGGGCTACACCTTC
CASSPGGYEGYTF
>NA|TRBD1|TRBV30|TRBJ1-5|16
TGTGCCTGGAGTGTAGGGGCAGGGGGCTTTAGACAGCCCCAGCATTTT
CAWSVGAGGFRQPQHF
>NA|NA|TRBV5-1|TRBJ1-1|14
TGCGCCAGCAGCTATAGAGGGGGAACGGCTGAAGCTTTCTTT
CASSYRGGTAEAFF